Following are 27 T cell receptor beta chains from one sample sequenced in a study of T cells in Graves' hyperthyroidism and ophthalmopathy. RNA transcripts yielded amplified TCR beta CDR3 regions. The HTBI primer set drove a first-round RT-PCR of the TCR CDR3. MiXCR, applied by TCRdb to the multiplex PCR reads, yields one record per CDR3 protein. The sample contains some 570,000 distinct CDR3 sequences, over 12% of which appear only once. Sequenced sample: blood. All receptors derive from a woman aged 18-29 years with Graves' ophthalmopathy.

Of note for this clonotype: Germline and junction disagree at one end, which may indicate a read error. This chain uses TRBV3-1 with TRBJ2-7; 10 bases are a match to TRBD2. Germline V CDR1 and CDR2: LGHDT, YNNKEL (reference sequence). The CDR3 has 15 amino acids. This chain's CDR3 is CASSLRLAGSFEQYF. In nucleotides, the CDR3 is TGTGCCAGCAGCCTTAGACTAGCGGGCTCCTTCGAGCAGTACTTC.

CDR3 protein: CASSEGASYGYTF. The CDR3 nucleotides read TGTGCCAGCAGTGAAGGCGCAAGCTATGGCTACACCTTC. The chain is built from TRBV28 and TRBJ1-2; D not certain. The CDR3 length is 13 residues. The germline gives CDR1 MDHEN, CDR2 SYDVKM. Trimming cost V 5 bases and J 4 bases, with 11 bases left between them.

In this sample, this clonotype turned up many times. The chain has TRBV28 and TRBJ2-1; 7 bases align to TRBD2. V shed 2 bases and J 4 bases; nucleotides not matched to a gene: 8. Germline values: CDR1 MDHEN, CDR2 SYDVKM. This CDR3 comprises 16 residues. The CDR3 is CASSLVAAGVYNEQFF. The CDR3 nucleotides are TGTGCCAGCAGTTTAGTCGCGGCGGGAGTGTACAATGAGCAGTTCTTC.

Turning to this clonotype: This may arise from a read error, as a much more abundant clone is one base away. The J gene is TRBJ2-7, the V gene TRBV7-2; 7 bases are shared with TRBD2. Judging by the DNA end, TRBJ2-1 fits better; the J call may be wrong. CDR3 length equals 15 residues. Germline V gene sequence: CDR1 SGHTA, CDR2 FQGNSA. The CDR3 coding sequence is TGTGCCAGCAGCTTATTGGCGGGAGCTCCCTACGAGCAGTTCTTC. Translated, it gives CASSLLAGAPYEQFF.

V is TRBV6-2 or TRBV6-3 and J is TRBJ2-6; 9 bases line up with TRBD2. The CDR3 sequence is 20 residues long. The germline V gene encodes CDR1 MNHEY and CDR2 SVGEGT. The J segment lost 0 bases and the V segment lost 3 bases, leaving 12 bases of the junction unmatched. The CDR3 sequence: CASSYGGWREGPSGANVLTF. The CDR3 coding sequence is TGTGCCAGCAGTTATGGGGGTTGGCGGGAGGGCCCCTCTGGGGCCAACGTCCTGACTTTC.

The rearrangement uses TRBV10-3 and TRBJ2-7; either TRBD1 or TRBD2 may fit D (6 bases each). The ends were cut back, 4 bases at V and 0 bases at J, with 13 bases in the middle. Per germline, CDR1 ENHRY and CDR2 SYGVKD. This CDR3 spans 15 amino acids. The CDR3 DNA sequence: TGTGCCATCAGTGGGGGCGGGACAAACTCCTACGAGCAGTACTTC. The encoded protein is CAISGGGTNSYEQYF.

Of note for this clonotype: One base away lies a much larger clone, so this may be a sequencing read error. CDR3 protein: CASSPQAGAEGTQHF. The DNA for the CDR3 is TGTGCCAGCAGCCCTCAAGCAGGCGCCGAGGGGACCCAGCACTTC. V usage is TRBV27 and J usage is TRBJ2-5; D could derive from TRBD1 or TRBD2 (5 bases each). This CDR3 region has 15 residues. CDR1 and CDR2 from the germline V gene are MNHEY and SMNVEV (reference sequence).

The chain couples TRBV11-1 to TRBJ1-1; TRBD1 agrees at 8 bases. Germline assignment: CDR1 SGHAT and CDR2 FQDESV (reference sequence). The CDR3 consists of 18 residues. V shed 2 bases and J 1 base; nucleotides not matched to a gene: 12. The chain's CDR3 is CASSLPSGTGSWNTEAFF. The CDR3 nucleotides are TGTGCCAGCAGCTTACCCTCCGGGACAGGATCATGGAACACTGAAGCTTTCTTT.

J is TRBJ2-7 and V is TRBV4-1; the D gene is possibly TRBD1 (6 bases). V lost 3 bases, J lost 3 bases, and 9 bases lay in between. CDR3 length: 13 amino acids. The germline gives CDR1 MGHRA, CDR2 YSYEKL. This CDR3 is CASSHEDSYEQYF. The CDR3 bases are TGCGCCAGCAGCCATGAGGACAGCTACGAGCAGTACTTC.

This clonotype was counted ten times or more. The genes are TRBV6-5 and TRBJ2-3, with D unclear. Germline values: CDR1 MNHEY, CDR2 SVGAGI. The germline V and J ends were trimmed by 0 bases and 0 bases, with 10 bases remaining between them. This CDR3 is 16 amino acids long. The CDR3 here is CASSYSRAASTDTQYF. CDR3 coding DNA: TGTGCCAGCAGTTACTCCCGGGCAGCTAGCACAGATACGCAGTATTTT.

In its sample, this clonotype was seen a few times. The V call is TRBV24-1, the J call TRBJ2-3, with D hard to call. The CDR3 loop spans 14 amino acids. The V gene lost 7 bases and the J gene lost 1 base, with 11 bases spanning the gap. The germline CDR1 and CDR2 sequences are KGHDR and SFDVKD. The CDR3 reads CATRGSVGTDTQYF. CDR3 DNA: TGTGCCACCAGGGGGTCGGTCGGCACAGATACGCAGTATTTT.

In this sample, this clonotype turned up many times. CDR3 sequence reads: CASSLSAWDTEAFF. The CDR3 DNA reads TGTGCCAGCAGTTTATCCGCCTGGGACACTGAAGCTTTCTTT. This rearrangement joins TRBV27 to TRBJ1-1; unclear D gene. Germline V gene data show CDR1 as MNHEY and CDR2 as SMNVEV (reference sequence). V was pared by 0 bases and J by 3 bases, with 8 bases between. This CDR3 is built from 14 residues.

This clonotype was counted a few times. The chain is built from TRBV18 and TRBJ2-5; 11 bases are shared with TRBD1. The CDR3 is 18 amino acids. Germline trimming cut 1 base from V and 1 base from J; bases unmatched to any gene: 8. CDR1 is KGHSH and CDR2 is LQKENI in the germline V gene. The CDR3 nucleotides read TGTGCCAGCTCACCACGGCGGCGGACAGGGGGCTCCCAAGAGACCCAGTACTTC. It encodes CASSPRRRTGGSQETQYF.

The J gene is TRBJ2-1, the V gene TRBV9, with TRBD2 matching 9 bases. V lost 4 bases to trimming and J lost 7 bases; unmatched junction nucleotides: 9. The CDR3 has 15 amino acids. CDR1 is SGDLS, CDR2 YYNGEE, per germline. CDR3 loop: CASSLSGSELNEQFF. The CDR3, as DNA: TGTGCCAGCAGCCTTAGCGGGAGTGAATTGAATGAGCAGTTCTTC. The whole variable domain, remainder taken from reference TRBV9 and TRBJ2-1, is DSGVTQTPKHLITATGQRVTLRCSPRSGDLSVYWYQQSLDQGLQFLIQYYNGEERAKGNILERFSAQQFPDLHSELNLSSLELGDSALYFCASSLSGSELNEQFFGPGTRLTVL.

In its sample, this clonotype was seen many times. V is TRBV28 and J is TRBJ1-4; no clear D gene. The CDR3 contains 18 residues. The ends were cut back, 8 bases at V and 0 bases at J, with 22 bases in the middle. In germline, CDR1 is MDHEN, CDR2 SYDVKM. The CDR3 DNA is TGTGCCAGCCTCACTTCCTCCGGGTCAATTGCAACTAATGAAAAACTGTTTTTT. Amino acid sequence: CASLTSSGSIATNEKLFF. Using reference TRBV28 and TRBJ1-4 for the parts outside the CDR3, the full variable domain is DVKVTQSSRYLVKRTGEKVFLECVQDMDHENMFWYRQDPGLGLRLIYFSYDVKMKEKGDIPEGYSVSREKKERFSLILESASTNQTSMYLCASLTSSGSIATNEKLFFGSGTQLSVL.

This clonotype occurred many times. The chain joins TRBV10-3 to TRBJ2-7, with TRBD1 matching over 7 bases. The J segment lost 1 base and the V segment lost 6 bases, leaving 0 bases of the junction unmatched. The CDR3 covers 12 residues. Germline lookup yields CDR1 ENHRY and CDR2 SYGVKD. The CDR3 DNA reads as TGTGCCATCAGACAGGGGTCCTACGAGCAGTACTTC. It is translated as CAIRQGSYEQYF.

The sample holds many counts of this clonotype. This rearrangement joins TRBV2 to TRBJ2-1; 14 bases line up with TRBD2. V lost 3 bases and J lost 6; bases outside the gene matches: 4. CDR1 SNHLY and CDR2 FYNNEI come from the germline V gene. This CDR3 spans 16 amino acids. In nucleotides, the CDR3 is TGTGCCAGCAGTGACCCGGGACTAGCGGGAGCCAATGAGCAGTTCTTC. It encodes CASSDPGLAGANEQFF.

This clonotype was seen at least ten times. The chain couples TRBV20-1 to TRBJ2-3; D unresolved. The CDR3 is made up of 10 amino acids. The V end was cut by 6 bases, the J end by 6 bases, with 7 bases between. Germline V gene sequence: CDR1 DFQATT, CDR2 SNEGSKA (reference sequence). The DNA of the CDR3 is TGCAGTGCAACCCTGGATACGCAGTATTTT. It translates to CSATLDTQYF.

Only a few counts were recorded for this clonotype. This may be a read error, as it is one base from a much larger clone. The chain couples TRBV28 to TRBJ2-5; maybe TRBD1 (5 bases). The end of the DNA is better explained by TRBJ2-1, so the J call may be wrong. CDR3 length: 14 residues. From germline, CDR1 is MDHEN and CDR2 SYDVKM. CDR3 bases: TGTGCCAGCAGCCGATTTGAGACAGAAGAGACCCAGTTCTTC. Its translation is CASSRFETEETQFF.

This clonotype was counted between two and nine times. The chain employs TRBV4-1 and TRBJ2-7, with 12 bases fitting TRBD2. CDR1 MGHRA and CDR2 YSYEKL come from the germline V gene. The junction had 3 bases not matched to a gene; V was cut back by 0 bases and J by 6 bases. This CDR3 has 15 residues. CDR3 loop: CASSQETSGRTEQYF. CDR3 nucleotide sequence: TGCGCCAGCAGCCAAGAAACTAGCGGGAGGACCGAGCAGTACTTC.

This chain links TRBV19 with TRBJ1-5, with 7 bases matching TRBD1. Looked up from germline, CDR1 is LNHDA and CDR2 is SQIVND (reference sequence). CDR3 length: 15 amino acids. V lost 3 bases, J lost 6 bases, and 8 bases stayed unmatched. The CDR3 region has the DNA TGTGCCAGTAGTATGGGGCAGGGGGGAGGTCAGCCCCAGCATTTT. Translating gives CASSMGQGGGQPQHF. The variable domain in full, completed from reference TRBV19 and TRBJ1-5, reads DGGITQSPKYLFRKEGQNVTLSCEQNLNHDAMYWYRQDPGQGLRLIYYSQIVNDFQKGDIAEGYSVSREKKESFPLTVTSAQKNPTAFYLCASSMGQGGGQPQHFGDGTRLSIL.

There are many counts of this clonotype. The chain couples TRBV7-2 to TRBJ2-7; D is uncertain. CDR1 is SGHTA and CDR2 is FQGNSA in the germline V gene. The ends were cut back, 2 bases at V and 3 bases at J, with 8 bases in the middle. CDR3 length: 13 residues. CDR3 nucleotides: TGTGCCAGCAGCTTATGGAAGAACTACGAGCAGTACTTC. Translated, it gives CASSLWKNYEQYF.

This clonotype was observed many times. The V gene is TRBV6-1, the J gene TRBJ2-3; 7 bases map to TRBD1. The V gene's germline CDR1 is MNHNS and CDR2 SASEGT. V gave up 6 bases and J gave up 7 bases; unmatched junction bases: 10. The CDR3 has 14 amino acids. CDR3 sequence reads: CASRTPGTVHTQYF. The CDR3 DNA reads as TGTGCCAGCAGAACCCCCGGGACAGTACATACGCAGTATTTT.

This clonotype was counted ten times or more. The chain joins TRBV27 to TRBJ2-1, with D unresolved. CDR1 is MNHEY and CDR2 is SMNVEV in the germline V gene (reference sequence). The V gene lost 5 bases and the J gene lost 10 bases, with 24 bases spanning the gap. This CDR3 has 16 residues. The CDR3 sequence is CASSVTTSIRLSEQFF. CDR3 DNA sequence: TGTGCCAGCAGTGTCACTACCTCGATCCGCCTATCAGAGCAGTTCTTC.

This clonotype was picked up many times. As DNA, the CDR3 is TGTGCCTGGAACTCGCACACCGGGGAGCTGTTTTTT. Translated: CAWNSHTGELFF. The chain combines TRBV30 with TRBJ2-2; D gene unclear. The V end was cut by 4 bases, the J end by 3 bases, with 6 bases between. Germline V gene data show CDR1 as GTSNPN and CDR2 as SVGIG (reference sequence). There are 12 residues in the CDR3. Variable domain in full (rest from reference TRBV30 and TRBJ2-2): SQTIHQWPATLVQPVGSPLSLECTVEGTSNPNLYWYRQAAGRGLQLLFYSVGIGQISSEVPQNLSASRPQDRQFILSSKKLLLSDSGFYLCAWNSHTGELFFGEGSRLTVL.

The chain carries TRBV20-1 and TRBJ2-7, with D maybe TRBD1 (6 bases). The CDR3 has 15 amino acids. Trimming took off 3 bases at V and 2 bases at J, with 17 bases between the two ends. CDR1 is DFQATT and CDR2 is SNEGSKA in the germline V gene (reference sequence). Here the CDR3 reads CSARSGPRGTYEQYF. The CDR3 nucleotides read TGCAGTGCTAGGTCTGGCCCCAGGGGCACCTACGAGCAGTACTTC.

This clonotype was seen repeatedly, ten times or more. This chain joins TRBV12-3 or TRBV12-4 and TRBJ1-2; D may be TRBD1 (6 bases). The V and J ends lost 6 bases and 4 bases respectively, with 15 bases between them. There are 14 residues in the CDR3. DNA for the CDR3: TGTGCCAGCAGCCCCAGGGGAGGCCTCTATGGCTACACCTTC. Amino acid sequence: CASSPRGGLYGYTF.